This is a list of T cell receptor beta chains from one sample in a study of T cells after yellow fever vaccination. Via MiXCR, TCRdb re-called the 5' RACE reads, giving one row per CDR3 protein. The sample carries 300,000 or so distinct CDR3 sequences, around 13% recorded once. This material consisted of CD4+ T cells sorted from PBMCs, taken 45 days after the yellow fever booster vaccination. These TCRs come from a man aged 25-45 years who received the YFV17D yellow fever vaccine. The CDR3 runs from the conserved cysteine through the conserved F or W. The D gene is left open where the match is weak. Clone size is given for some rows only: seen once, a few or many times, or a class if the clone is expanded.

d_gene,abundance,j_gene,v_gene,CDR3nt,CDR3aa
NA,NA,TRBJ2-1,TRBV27,TGTGCCAGCAGTTCTACCAACGACTACTACAATGAGCAGTTCTTC,CASSSTNDYYNEQFF
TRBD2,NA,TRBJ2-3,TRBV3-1,TGTGCCAGCAGGCAGCGGGGTGCTCCAGATACGCAGTATTTT,CASRQRGAPDTQYF
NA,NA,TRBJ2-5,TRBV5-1,TGCGCCAGCAGCTTTACAGGGCAGGAGGTCGAGACCCAGTACTTC,CASSFTGQEVETQYF
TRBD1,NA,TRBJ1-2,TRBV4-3,TGCGCCAGCAGCCACCCACGGGCAGGGGGGGACTATGGCTACACCTTC,CASSHPRAGGDYGYTF
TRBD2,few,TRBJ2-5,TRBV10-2,TGCGCCAGCAGTGCAACTAGCGGGAGTTCCAGGGAGACCCAGTACTTC,CASSATSGSSRETQYF
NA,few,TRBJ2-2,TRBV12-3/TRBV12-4,TGTGCCAGCAGTCCTAACAGCGTCGGGGAGCTGTTTTTT,CASSPNSVGELFF
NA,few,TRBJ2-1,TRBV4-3,TGCGCCAGCAGCCAAGACAGGGAGCCCAATGAGCAGTTCTTC,CASSQDREPNEQFF
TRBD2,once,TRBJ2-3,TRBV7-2,TGTGCCAGCAGCCCTTTGGGACTAGGGGACAATGATACGCAGTATTTT,CASSPLGLGDNDTQYF
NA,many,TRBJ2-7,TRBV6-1,TGTGCCAGCAGCCCCGTAGGAGGCTCCTACGAGCAGTACTTC,CASSPVGGSYEQYF
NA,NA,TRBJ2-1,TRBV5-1,TGCGCCAGCAGCCCGGACAGAGAGCAGTTCTTC,CASSPDREQFF
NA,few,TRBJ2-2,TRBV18,TGTGCCAGCTCACCGATTTGGACAGGACTAAACACCGGGGAGCTGTTTTTT,CASSPIWTGLNTGELFF
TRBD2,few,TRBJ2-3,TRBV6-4,TGTGCCAGCAGTGAGGGACTAGCAGAAACAGATACGCAGTATTTT,CASSEGLAETDTQYF
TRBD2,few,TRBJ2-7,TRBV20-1,TGCAGTGCCTCGACTAGCGGGAGATTCAACGTCGAGCAGTACTTC,CSASTSGRFNVEQYF
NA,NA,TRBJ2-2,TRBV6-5,TGTGCCAGCAGTCAAGACGGGGAGCTGTTTTTT,CASSQDGELFF